This T cell receptor beta chain was sequenced during a study of response to subunit inactivated influenza vaccine. General study points: Authors suggested few new T cells are recruited by each seasonal influenza vaccination.

This clonotype was counted between two and nine times. As yet, its antigen is unknown. TCRdb itself ran the RT-PCR reads through MiXCR, one entry per CDR3 protein. The repertoire includes about 160,000 distinct CDR3 sequences, approximately 10% of them detected once, and roughly 12% sits in the top ten. Germline assignment: CDR1 SNHLY and CDR2 FYNNEI. With V trimmed by 6 bases and J by 5 bases, 3 bases remained unmatched. The CDR3 has 14 residues. This chain uses TRBV2 with TRBJ2-5; 13 nucleotides match TRBD2. This clonotype was sampled from a man aged 50-59 years who received an inactivated influenza vaccine. The material was non-naive T cells sorted from PBMCs, obtained roughly 48 days after vaccination. This CDR3 reads CASRGTSGEETQYF. CDR3 coding DNA: TGTGCCAGCAGAGGGACTAGCGGGGAGGAGACCCAGTACTTC.